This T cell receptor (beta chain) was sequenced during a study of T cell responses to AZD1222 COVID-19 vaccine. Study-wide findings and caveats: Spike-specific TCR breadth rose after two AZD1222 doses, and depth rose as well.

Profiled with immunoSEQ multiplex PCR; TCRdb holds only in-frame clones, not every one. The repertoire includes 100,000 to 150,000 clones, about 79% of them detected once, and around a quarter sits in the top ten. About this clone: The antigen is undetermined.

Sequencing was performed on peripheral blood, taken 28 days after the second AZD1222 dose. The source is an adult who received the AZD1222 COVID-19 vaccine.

The CDR3 nucleotides are TGCGCCAGCAGCCTTATCCTAGCGGGGGGCACAGATACGCAGTATTTT. This gives the protein CASSLILAGGTDTQYF. The rearrangement joins TRBV5-1 to TRBJ2-3, with 10 positions matching TRBD2. Germline V gives CDR1 SGHRS, CDR2 YFSETQ. V was pared by 4 bases and J by 1 base, with 6 bases of the junction left unmatched. The CDR3 runs 16 residues.